This TCR beta chain appears in the sequencing data of a study of blood T cell repertoires in COVID-19. The overall study: Collection of acute and convalescent COVID-19 samples took place in the United States, Italy and Spain. T cells, B-cell-depleted T cells, or PBMCs provided the cDNA or gDNA that served as material.

Per the authors' pipeline: Amplified reference gene primers provided the basis for estimating nucleated cell counts. The protocol was immunoSEQ multiplex PCR, while the TCRdb copy is restricted to in-frame clones and leaves out a portion. V and J calls and clone size are those listed in that table; D and trimming were worked out from the DNA. The table has 150,000 or so clones, about four fifths seen once. The sequence was collected from a man between 65 and 85 years old who had recovered from COVID-19. Sequencing used peripheral blood.

CDR3 bases: TGTGCCAGTAGGAGCGGGAGGCTTGGAGATACGCAGTATTTT. The encoded protein is CASRSGRLGDTQYF. The genes are TRBV19 and TRBJ2-3; 9 nucleotides align to TRBD2. Trimming at V came to 6 bases and at J to 5 bases, leaving 6 bases not matched to a gene. In germline, CDR1 is LNHDA, CDR2 SQIVND (reference sequence). CDR3 length: 14 residues.